The 23 T cell receptor beta chains below all came from one sample that was sequenced in a study of cytotoxic CD8 clonotypes in ibrutinib-treated CLL. Data came from immunoSEQ multiplex PCR; TCRdb stores just in-frame clones and leaves some out. The data contain 250,000 to 350,000 clones, more than 70% of them singletons. Specimen: PBMCs, collected at disease progression, from a patient treated with ibrutinib. The receptors derive from a human donor with chronic lymphocytic leukemia.

The genes are TRBV19 and TRBJ1-1, with D unresolved. Germline V gives CDR1 LNHDA, CDR2 SQIVND (reference sequence). This CDR3 has 15 residues. Trimming removed 5 bases at V and 4 bases at J, with 17 bases between. This CDR3 is CASSSQRLIVTEAFF. The CDR3 nucleotides read TGTGCCAGTAGTTCCCAGCGGCTTATAGTCACTGAAGCTTTCTTT.

A single count supports this clone. V usage is TRBV10-3 and J usage is TRBJ1-5, with unresolved D. Trimming left V 3 bases short and J 4 bases short, with 7 bases between. The CDR3 covers 13 residues. Germline CDR1 and CDR2: ENHRY and SYGVKD. CDR3 protein: CAISERGNQPQHF. CDR3 coding DNA: TGTGCCATCAGTGAACGGGGTAATCAGCCCCAGCATTTT.

Comment on this clone: Other DNA sequences within the sample encode an identical CDR3. This chain links TRBV9 with TRBJ2-7, with D hard to call. The CDR3 is 13 amino acids. Germline CDR1 is SGDLS and CDR2 is YYNGEE. V was shortened by 2 bases and J by 1 base, with 7 bases between the two germline ends. The CDR3 DNA reads TGTGCCAGCAGCGTCGACCCTTCCTACGAGCAGTACTTC. It specifies CASSVDPSYEQYF. The variable domain in full, completed from reference TRBV9 and TRBJ2-7, reads DSGVTQTPKHLITATGQRVTLRCSPRSGDLSVYWYQQSLDQGLQFLIQYYNGEERAKGNILERFSAQQFPDLHSELNLSSLELGDSALYFCASSVDPSYEQYFGPGTRLTVT.

With regard to this clone: Compared with germline, one end of the junction differs, possibly owing to a read error. V usage is TRBV11-2 and J usage is TRBJ2-7; D is possibly TRBD1 (5 bases). The CDR3 contains 15 residues. The germline V gene has CDR1 SGHAT and CDR2 FQNNGV. The CDR3 sequence: CASSSPRGRAYGQYF. Here the CDR3 DNA reads TGTGCCAGCAGCTCCCCGCGAGGCAGGGCCTACGGGCAGTACTTC.

V is TRBV18 and J is TRBJ2-5, with D maybe TRBD2 (5 bases). V gave up 1 base and J gave up 2 bases, with 8 bases separating them. In germline, CDR1 is KGHSH, CDR2 LQKENI. The CDR3 spans 14 residues. The CDR3, as DNA: TGTGCCAGCTCACCACTAGCGCAGCAAGAGACCCAGTACTTC. Its protein product is CASSPLAQQETQYF.

The chain carries TRBV7-9 and TRBJ2-4; perhaps TRBD2 as D (6 bases). This CDR3 region has 17 residues. Germline V gene lookup returns CDR1 SEHNR and CDR2 FQNEAQ (reference sequence). V lost 5 bases and J lost 0, with 17 bases in between. The CDR3 nucleotides are TGTGCCAGCAGCGCCAGTAGCGGATCACTAGCCAAAAACATTCAGTACTTC. This codes for CASSASSGSLAKNIQYF.

The chain couples TRBV18 to TRBJ1-2; unclear D gene. Germline V lookup: CDR1 KGHSH, CDR2 LQKENI. Trimming removed 3 bases from V and 8 bases from J, with 19 bases in between. The CDR3 has 15 amino acids. The CDR3 DNA reads TGTGCCAGCTCACCGTCAGAGAGGAAGGGAAGCGGCTACACCTTC. Its translation is CASSPSERKGSGYTF.

This chain uses TRBV7-9 with TRBJ1-2, with 7 bases fitting TRBD1. Unmatched junction bases numbered 2, after V lost 6 bases and J lost 4 bases. Germline CDR1 is SEHNR and CDR2 is FQNEAQ (reference sequence). The CDR3 runs to 12 residues. In nucleotides, the CDR3 is TGTGCCAGCAGGGGGACAGCCTATGGCTACACCTTC. It is translated as CASRGTAYGYTF.

The chain uses TRBV6-6 and TRBJ1-6; D is undetermined. This CDR3 contains 12 residues. Trimming took 2 bases from V and 10 from J, leaving 6 bases between them. Germline lookup yields CDR1 MNHNY and CDR2 SVGAGI (reference sequence). As DNA, the CDR3 is TGTGCCAGCAGTTACGCTTTCTCACCCCTCCACTTT. Translated, it gives CASSYAFSPLHF.

Notes on this clone: The identical CDR3 is also encoded by other nucleotide sequences in the sample. The rearrangement links TRBV7-9 to TRBJ2-7; D unresolved. Germline V lookup: CDR1 SEHNR, CDR2 FQNEAQ (reference sequence). V was shortened by 3 bases and J by 4 bases, with 4 bases between the two germline ends. CDR3 length equals 11 residues. The CDR3: CASSFSYEQYF. The CDR3 DNA reads as TGTGCCAGCAGCTTTAGTTACGAGCAGTACTTC.

V gene TRBV10-2 combines with J gene TRBJ2-7; no reliable D call. This CDR3 comprises 13 residues. Between the trimmed V and J ends, which lost 0 bases and 4 bases, there was a span of 7 bases. Germline assignment: CDR1 WSHSY and CDR2 SAAADI. The DNA for the CDR3 is TGCGCCAGCAGTGAGTCGAGCGTGTACGAGCAGTACTTC. This gives the protein CASSESSVYEQYF.

The chain is built from TRBV9 and TRBJ1-5, with 10 bases lining up with TRBD1. Germline values: CDR1 SGDLS, CDR2 YYNGEE. CDR3 length: 16 amino acids. The J segment lost 2 bases and the V segment lost 3 bases, leaving 5 bases of the junction unmatched. The CDR3 loop reads CASSAGQGGGNQPQHF. In DNA form, the CDR3 reads TGTGCCAGCAGCGCCGGACAGGGGGGTGGCAATCAGCCCCAGCATTTT.

This clone came up once. V and J are TRBV5-6 and TRBJ2-7; 11 nucleotides line up with TRBD2. The V segment lost 5 bases and the J segment 3 bases; nucleotides outside the gene matches: 4. The CDR3 sequence is 14 residues long. The germline CDR1 and CDR2 sequences are SGHDT and YYEEEE. The CDR3 sequence is CASSLGTSGYEQYF. DNA of the CDR3: TGTGCCAGCAGTCTCGGGACTAGCGGCTACGAGCAGTACTTC.

The V and J genes are TRBV2 and TRBJ2-3, with TRBD2 identical over 10 bases. CDR3 length: 14 amino acids. CDR1 and CDR2 from the germline V gene are SNHLY and FYNNEI. V lost 7 bases to trimming and J lost 4 bases; unmatched junction nucleotides: 5. CDR3: CASNLAGVADTQYF. The DNA of the CDR3 is TGTGCCAGCAACCTAGCGGGGGTAGCAGATACGCAGTATTTT.

This clone was counted between two and nine times. V is TRBV25-1 and J is TRBJ2-3, with D perhaps TRBD1 (5 bases). CDR1 is MGHDK and CDR2 is SYGVNS in the germline V gene. Trimming shortened V by 7 bases and J by 5 bases, and 16 bases separated the two germline ends. The CDR3 has 14 residues. In DNA, the CDR3 is TGTGCCAGCATGTTGGATGGGGCAGTAGATACGCAGTATTTT. This gives the protein CASMLDGAVDTQYF.

This clone was counted a few times. This chain connects TRBV29-1 to TRBJ1-2; D is unresolved. The V gene lost 0 bases and the J gene lost 12 bases, with 11 bases spanning the gap. The CDR3 covers 11 residues. Per germline, CDR1 SQVTM and CDR2 ANQGSEA. The CDR3 loop reads CSVEDERGHTF. The CDR3 coding sequence is TGCAGCGTTGAAGATGAGCGGGGTCACACCTTC.

V usage is TRBV27 and J usage is TRBJ2-3; 9 bases line up with TRBD2. The CDR3 runs to 17 residues. The germline V gene encodes CDR1 MNHEY and CDR2 SMNVEV (reference sequence). The V and J ends lost 4 bases and 2 bases, in that order; junction bases with no gene match: 10. Here the CDR3 reads CASSSRLAGPLTDTQYF. The CDR3 nucleotides read TGTGCCAGCAGTTCGCGGCTAGCGGGGCCCCTCACAGATACGCAGTATTTT.

The chain employs TRBV7-8 and TRBJ1-2, with TRBD1 matching 9 bases. CDR3 length: 16 residues. Germline CDR1 SGHVS, CDR2 FQNEAQ. The J segment lost 3 bases and the V segment lost 6 bases, leaving 11 bases of the junction unmatched. The DNA of the CDR3 is TGTGCCAGCAGGATTCCCGGGACAGGGAATTACTATGGCTACACCTTC. Residues: CASRIPGTGNYYGYTF.

The chain is built from TRBV5-1 and TRBJ2-7; 12 bases fit TRBD2. CDR3 length equals 14 residues. Germline V gene data show CDR1 as SGHRS and CDR2 as YFSETQ. V shed 4 bases and J 5 bases; nucleotides not matched to a gene: 4. The CDR3 bases are TGCGCCAGCAGCACTCTAGCGGGAGGGGACGAGCAGTACTTC. Its translation is CASSTLAGGDEQYF. The full variable domain, with the rest looked up from reference TRBV5-1 and TRBJ2-7, is KAGVTQTPRYLIKTRGQQVTLSCSPISGHRSVSWYQQTPGQGLQFLFEYFSETQRNKGNFPGRFSGRQFSNSRSEMNVSTLELGDSALYLCASSTLAGGDEQYFGPGTRLTVT.

This clone occurred a few times. The chain has TRBV6-1 and TRBJ1-4; a weak D match, TRBD1 (5 bases). The V and J ends lost 1 base and 12 bases respectively, with 18 bases between them. This CDR3 spans 15 amino acids. Germline loops: CDR1 MNHNS, CDR2 SASEGT. Here the CDR3 reads CASSEGALRARELFF. In DNA form, the CDR3 reads TGTGCCAGCAGTGAAGGGGCTCTCAGGGCGCGTGAACTGTTTTTT.

V gene TRBV7-9 combines with J gene TRBJ2-7, with TRBD1 as a possible D gene (6 bases). The V gene's germline CDR1 is SEHNR and CDR2 FQNEAQ (reference sequence). The CDR3 consists of 14 residues. The V end was cut by 3 bases, the J end by 3 bases, with 12 bases between. CDR3 in DNA: TGTGCCAGCAGCTTGCGAGACAGGAGCTACGAGCAGTACTTC. It encodes CASSLRDRSYEQYF.

This chain joins TRBV9 and TRBJ2-2; maybe TRBD2 (5 bases). The CDR3 has 16 amino acids. Trimming took 4 bases from V and 4 from J, leaving 17 bases between them. Germline-derived CDR1 and CDR2 are SGDLS and YYNGEE. CDR3 amino acids: CASSSGLRGRTGELFF. Written as DNA, the CDR3 is TGTGCCAGCAGCTCCGGATTAAGAGGGCGCACCGGGGAGCTGTTTTTT. Using reference TRBV9 and TRBJ2-2 for the parts outside the CDR3, the full variable domain is DSGVTQTPKHLITATGQRVTLRCSPRSGDLSVYWYQQSLDQGLQFLIQYYNGEERAKGNILERFSAQQFPDLHSELNLSSLELGDSALYFCASSSGLRGRTGELFFGEGSRLTVL.

V gene TRBV7-6 combines with J gene TRBJ2-2, with a possible D match to TRBD2 (5 bases). The length of the CDR3 is 14 residues. Germline V gene data show CDR1 as SGHVS and CDR2 as FNYEAQ. The V end lost 5 bases, the J end lost 6 bases, and 13 bases lay between the germline ends. CDR3 coding DNA: TGTGCCAGCAGCAGACCACTAGTGGCCGGGGAGCTGTTTTTT. Encoded protein: CASSRPLVAGELFF.